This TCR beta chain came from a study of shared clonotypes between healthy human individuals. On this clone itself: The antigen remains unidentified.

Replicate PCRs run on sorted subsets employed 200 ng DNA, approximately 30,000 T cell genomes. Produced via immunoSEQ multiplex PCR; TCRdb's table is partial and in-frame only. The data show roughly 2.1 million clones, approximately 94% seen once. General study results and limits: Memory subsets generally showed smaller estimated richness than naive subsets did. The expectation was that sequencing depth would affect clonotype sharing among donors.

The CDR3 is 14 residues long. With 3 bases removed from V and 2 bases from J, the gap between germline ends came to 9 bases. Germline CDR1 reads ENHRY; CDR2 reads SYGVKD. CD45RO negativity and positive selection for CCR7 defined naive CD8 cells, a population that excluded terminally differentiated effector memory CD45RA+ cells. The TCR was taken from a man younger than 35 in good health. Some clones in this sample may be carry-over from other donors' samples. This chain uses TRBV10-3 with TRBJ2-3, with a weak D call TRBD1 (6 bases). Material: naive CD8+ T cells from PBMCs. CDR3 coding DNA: TGTGCCATCAGTGAAAGGGGGAACACAGATACGCAGTATTTT. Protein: CAISERGNTDTQYF.